What follows is one TCR beta chain and its context. This record comes from a study of blood T cell repertoires in COVID-19. For the study at large: Collection of acute and convalescent COVID-19 samples took place in the United States, Italy and Spain. Sources were T cells, B-cell-depleted T cells, or PBMCs; the material itself was cDNA or gDNA.

In the original analysis: Estimated nucleated cell counts came from reference gene primer amplification. The protocol was immunoSEQ multiplex PCR, while the TCRdb copy is restricted to in-frame clones and leaves out a portion. D and trimming were read from the DNA, whereas the V and J calls and clone size are those reported in that table. Of about 97,000 clones detected, 81% appear once; the ten largest clones hold less than 4.5%. Trimming shortened V by 6 bases and J by 3 bases, and 9 bases separated the two germline ends. CDR3 length: 13 amino acids. CDR1 and CDR2 from the germline V gene are KGHSH and LQKENI.

The sequence was obtained from a man between 60 and 75 years old with acute or convalescent COVID-19. The V call is TRBV18, the J call TRBJ1-5, with D unresolved. The sample taken for sequencing was peripheral blood. The CDR3 here is CASSREINQPQHF. CDR3 DNA sequence: TGTGCCAGCTCTCGCGAAATCAATCAGCCCCAGCATTTT.